These 26 T cell receptor beta chains were sequenced from one sample in a study of blood T cell repertoires in COVID-19. Here immunoSEQ multiplex PCR was the method, and the copy in TCRdb shows in-frame clones only, minus some. The table includes some 320,000 clones, about 90% detected once. The sequenced material came from peripheral blood. The source is a woman aged 25 to 39 with COVID-19, enrolled during active disease.

The chain is built from TRBV19 and TRBJ2-3; 8 bases align to TRBD2. J was trimmed by 2 bases and V by 6 bases; bases with no gene match: 4. In germline, CDR1 is LNHDA, CDR2 SQIVND (reference sequence). The CDR3 contains 14 residues. CDR3 in amino acids: CASRDSGVTDTQYF. The CDR3 DNA sequence: TGTGCCAGTAGGGATAGCGGGGTCACAGATACGCAGTATTTT.

The V gene is TRBV18, the J gene TRBJ1-6; D remains ambiguous. The length of the CDR3 is 14 residues. Per the germline V gene, CDR1 is KGHSH and CDR2 is LQKENI. The V end was cut by 3 bases, the J end by 9 bases, with 12 bases between. In DNA form, the CDR3 reads TGTGCCAGCTCACCCGCGCCTTTTGGTTCACCCCTCCACTTT. It is translated as CASSPAPFGSPLHF.

The gene calls are TRBV19 and TRBJ1-5; D is uncertain. V lost 7 bases to trimming and J lost 4 bases, with 17 bases between them. CDR1 is LNHDA, CDR2 SQIVND, per germline (reference sequence). CDR3 size: 15 residues. CDR3 DNA: TGTGCCAGTAACGGGAAGAGTCTTAGGAATCAGCCCCAGCATTTT. Protein product: CASNGKSLRNQPQHF.

CDR3 in amino acids: CASNDGRGSGYTF. In DNA, the CDR3 is TGTGCCAGTAATGATGGCAGGGGAAGTGGCTACACCTTC. The gene calls are TRBV19 and TRBJ1-2; D perhaps matches TRBD1 (6 bases). Germline V gives CDR1 LNHDA, CDR2 SQIVND (reference sequence). The CDR3 totals 13 residues. The V end was cut by 7 bases, the J end by 7 bases, with 16 bases between. Full variable domain (rest looked up from reference TRBV19 and TRBJ1-2): DGGITQSPKYLFRKEGQNVTLSCEQNLNHDAMYWYRQDPGQGLRLIYYSQIVNDFQKGDIAEGYSVSREKKESFPLTVTSAQKNPTAFYLCASNDGRGSGYTFGSGTRLTVV.

V usage is TRBV10-3 and J usage is TRBJ2-1; a possible D gene is TRBD1 (6 bases). V dropped 7 bases and J dropped 10 bases, with 17 bases sitting between them. The CDR3 length is 13 residues. Germline CDR1 reads ENHRY; CDR2 reads SYGVKD. CDR3: CAINRAPYEEQFF. CDR3 in DNA: TGTGCCATCAACAGGGCACCGTATGAGGAGCAGTTCTTC.

The V and J genes are TRBV10-1 and TRBJ2-7; 10 bases match TRBD2. Losses at the gene ends were 6 bases for V and 5 bases for J; bases not matched to a gene: 4. The CDR3 is 13 amino acids. Germline V gives CDR1 WNHNN, CDR2 SYGVQD (reference sequence). The CDR3 is CASSPGLAHEQYF. The CDR3 DNA reads as TGCGCCAGCAGCCCGGGACTAGCGCACGAGCAGTACTTC.

Concerning this clone itself: Other DNA sequences in this sample translate to the same CDR3. The chain is built from TRBV5-1 and TRBJ2-5; perhaps TRBD1 as D (6 bases). Germline CDR1 reads SGHRS; CDR2 reads YFSETQ. This CDR3 region has 12 residues. Trimming pared 1 base from V and 5 bases from J, leaving 6 bases between. CDR3 sequence (DNA): TGCGCCAGCAGCTTGACAGGGGAGACCCAGTACTTC. Translated: CASSLTGETQYF.

The chain has TRBV14 and TRBJ1-2; 7 bases line up with TRBD1. Looked up from germline, CDR1 is SGHDN and CDR2 is FVKESK. This CDR3 comprises 20 residues. V lost 0 bases and J lost 0; bases outside the gene matches: 16. The CDR3 bases are TGTGCCAGCAGCCAAGACCCGACAGGGCGAGTTACGCCAGCTAACTATGGCTACACCTTC. Translating gives CASSQDPTGRVTPANYGYTF.

This rearrangement joins TRBV28 to TRBJ1-2; possibly TRBD1 for D (6 bases). CDR1 is MDHEN, CDR2 SYDVKM, per germline. The CDR3 covers 13 residues. Trimming left V 6 bases short and J 3 bases short, with 11 bases between. CDR3 amino acids: CASRQGWYYGYTF. DNA for the CDR3: TGTGCCAGCAGACAGGGTTGGTACTATGGCTACACCTTC.

The chain has TRBV3-1 (or the pseudogene TRBV3-2) and TRBJ2-1; no definite D call. The CDR3 spans 16 residues. Germline CDR1 reads LGHDT; CDR2 reads YNNKEL (reference sequence). The V and J ends lost 1 base and 0 bases respectively, with 10 bases between them. Here the CDR3 reads CASSQGTLLSYNEQFF. The CDR3 region has the DNA TGTGCCAGCAGCCAAGGTACCTTACTCTCCTACAATGAGCAGTTCTTC.

This clone was recorded many times. V is TRBV7-9 and J is TRBJ1-3; no clear D. This CDR3 is 16 amino acids long. V was cut by 0 bases and J by 4 bases, with 13 bases left in between. CDR1 and CDR2 (germline): SEHNR, FQNEAQ (reference sequence). The CDR3 loop is CASSLALGRPGNTIYF. DNA for the CDR3: TGTGCCAGCAGCTTAGCATTAGGGAGGCCCGGAAACACCATATATTTT.

This rearrangement joins TRBV5-1 to TRBJ1-1, with D perhaps TRBD1 (5 bases). The V gene's germline CDR1 is SGHRS and CDR2 YFSETQ. V gave up 8 bases and J gave up 0 bases, with 11 bases separating them. There are 13 residues in the CDR3. The CDR3, as DNA: TGCGCCAGTTATGCAGGGTTGAACACTGAAGCTTTCTTT. Protein product: CASYAGLNTEAFF.

V gene TRBV12-3 or TRBV12-4 combines with J gene TRBJ1-2, with 8 nucleotides matching TRBD1. J lost 4 bases, V lost 5 bases, and 3 bases had no gene match. The CDR3 covers 13 residues. CDR3 amino acids: CASSRTGGYGYTF. The CDR3 DNA follows: TGTGCCAGCAGTCGTACAGGGGGCTATGGCTACACCTTC.

The chain links TRBV11-2 to TRBJ1-2, with D uncertain. Germline CDR1 is SGHAT and CDR2 is FQNNGV. CDR3 size: 13 residues. V lost 7 bases to trimming and J lost 2 bases, with 11 bases between them. CDR3 residues: CASTYARNYGYTF. The CDR3 nucleotides are TGTGCCAGCACCTATGCCCGGAACTATGGCTACACCTTC. The full variable domain, in which reference TRBV11-2 and TRBJ1-2 provide the parts outside the CDR3, is EAGVAQSPRYKIIEKRQSVAFWCNPISGHATLYWYQQILGQGPKLLIQFQNNGVVDDSQLPKDRFSAERLKGVDSTLKIQPAKLEDSAVYLCASTYARNYGYTFGSGTRLTVV.

The rearrangement uses TRBV11-3 and TRBJ2-5, with a weak D call TRBD2 (6 bases). With 6 bases removed from V and 5 bases from J, the gap between germline ends came to 16 bases. Germline values: CDR1 SGHNT, CDR2 YENEEA. This CDR3 region has 14 residues. CDR3 sequence (DNA): TGTGCCAGCAGTCCCTATGGCGGGGCGGAGACCCAGTACTTC. It is translated as CASSPYGGAETQYF.

The chain uses TRBV18 and TRBJ2-1; D is unclear. V was pared by 8 bases and J by 5 bases, with 13 bases between. Germline V gene sequence: CDR1 KGHSH, CDR2 LQKENI. This CDR3 spans 13 amino acids. The CDR3 DNA is TGTGCCAGCCGCACCTGGGCTGACAATGAGCAGTTCTTC. This gives the protein CASRTWADNEQFF. Variable domain in full (rest from reference TRBV18 and TRBJ2-1): NAGVMQNPRHLVRRRGQEARLRCSPMKGHSHVYWYRQLPEEGLKFMVYLQKENIIDESGMPKERFSAEFPKEGPSILRIQQVVRGDSAAYFCASRTWADNEQFFGPGTRLTVL.

CDR3 sequence reads: CASKTSSDTQYF. CDR3 nucleotide sequence: TGCGCCAGCAAAACTAGCTCGGATACGCAGTATTTT. The rearrangement joins TRBV4-1 to TRBJ2-3; D perhaps matches TRBD2 (6 bases). Trimming took off 7 bases at V and 6 bases at J, with 11 bases between the two ends. There are 12 residues in the CDR3. Germline V lookup: CDR1 MGHRA, CDR2 YSYEKL.

This clone occurred once. The genes are TRBV12-3 or TRBV12-4 and TRBJ1-6, with D hard to call. V was pared by 5 bases and J by 10 bases, with 12 bases between. The CDR3 sequence is 13 residues long. The DNA of the CDR3 is TGTGCCAGCAGTAGCTCGGGATTCTCACCCCTCCACTTT. Translating it yields CASSSSGFSPLHF.

This chain joins TRBV11-1 and TRBJ2-1; D remains ambiguous. Trimming pared 4 bases from V and 12 bases from J, leaving 13 bases between. Germline lookup yields CDR1 SGHAT and CDR2 FQDESV (reference sequence). This CDR3 spans 12 amino acids. CDR3 amino acids: CASSYDNSVQFF. The CDR3 nucleotides read TGTGCCAGCAGCTATGACAATTCCGTGCAGTTCTTC.

Of note for this clone: This specimen includes other DNA sequences encoding the same CDR3. V and J are TRBV18 and TRBJ1-6; tentatively, D is TRBD1 (6 bases). The V and J ends lost 2 bases and 9 bases respectively, with 11 bases between them. There are 14 residues in the CDR3. Looked up from germline, CDR1 is KGHSH and CDR2 is LQKENI. As DNA, the CDR3 is TGTGCCAGCTCACCAGCGGACAGAAGTTCACCCCTCCACTTT. As protein: CASSPADRSSPLHF.

This sequence joins TRBV5-1 and TRBJ2-5, with TRBD1 identical over 7 bases. With 2 bases clipped from V and 5 bases from J, the junction kept 9 bases outside the gene matches. This CDR3 comprises 15 residues. CDR1 and CDR2 (germline): SGHRS, YFSETQ. The CDR3: CASSFTPGGGETQYF. The CDR3 DNA is TGCGCCAGCAGCTTTACGCCAGGGGGTGGGGAGACCCAGTACTTC.

V and J are TRBV11-2 and TRBJ1-2; 7 bases are shared with TRBD1. Looked up from germline, CDR1 is SGHAT and CDR2 is FQNNGV. CDR3 length equals 14 residues. Trimming cost V 4 bases and J 13 bases; bases outside gene matches: 15. In DNA form, the CDR3 reads TGTGCCAGCAGCTCCCCGAGACAGGGAATCTTATCCACCTTC. It encodes CASSSPRQGILSTF.

This chain joins TRBV7-6 and TRBJ2-7; weak D call: TRBD2 (5 bases). The CDR3 extends over 17 amino acids. Germline CDR1 SGHVS, CDR2 FNYEAQ. Trimming removed 5 bases from V and 3 bases from J, with 23 bases in between. The CDR3 nucleotides read TGTGCCAGCAGCCCACGGGCGGGTCGGGGTTCGGGCTACGAGCAGTACTTC. Residues: CASSPRAGRGSGYEQYF.

This clone was found a few times. The chain employs TRBV5-6 and TRBJ1-3; D perhaps matches TRBD1 (6 bases). Germline V CDR1 and CDR2: SGHDT, YYEEEE. The CDR3 sequence is 15 residues long. V was trimmed by 0 bases and J by 3 bases, leaving 10 bases between them. The CDR3 is CASSLVGASGNTIYF. In DNA form, the CDR3 reads TGTGCCAGCAGCTTGGTGGGGGCCAGTGGAAACACCATATATTTT.

V is TRBV5-4 and J is TRBJ2-1, with 11 bases lining up with TRBD1. Losses at the gene ends were 2 bases for V and 7 bases for J; bases not matched to a gene: 8. CDR3 length equals 16 residues. Germline values: CDR1 SGHNT, CDR2 YYREEE (reference sequence). The CDR3 region is CASSLHRTGGSNEQFF. In DNA form, the CDR3 reads TGTGCCAGCAGCTTACACCGGACAGGGGGCTCGAATGAGCAGTTCTTC.

The chain carries TRBV11-2 and TRBJ2-2; D is uncertain. Germline-derived CDR1 and CDR2 are SGHAT and FQNNGV. This CDR3 has 15 amino acids. V was shortened by 5 bases and J by 4 bases, with 14 bases between the two germline ends. The CDR3 DNA reads as TGTGCCAGCAGCCCAGTGGTCAGATCCACCGGGGAGCTGTTTTTT. Its protein product is CASSPVVRSTGELFF.